A selection of T cell receptor beta chains follows, all from one sample in a study of blood T cells in healthy people across ages. Each CDR3 protein gets one entry after TCRdb re-called the 5' RACE reads with MiXCR. The profile covers hundreds of thousands of distinct CDR3 sequences, with around 21% appearing a single time and about 3.6% taken by the ten largest. Material: blood. The receptors come from a man between 65 and 85 years old in good health. CDR3s include the opening cysteine and the closing phenylalanine or tryptophan. The D gene is left open where the match is weak. A clone size is listed for some rows: how often the clone was seen (once, few, many), or a class if it is expanded.

D gene,V gene,J gene,clone size,CDR3 DNA,CDR3 protein
-,TRBV7-9,TRBJ1-5,few,TGTGCCAGCATCGACAATCAGCCCCAGCATTTT,CASIDNQPQHF
-,TRBV5-1,TRBJ1-5,-,TGCGCCAGCAGCTTGAATGGGGGCAGTCAGCCCCAGCATTTT,CASSLNGGSQPQHF
TRBD1,TRBV28,TRBJ2-1,few,TGTGCCAGCAGTACCCCGGGACAGGGGGCAGGCAATGAGCAGTTCTTC,CASSTPGQGAGNEQFF
-,TRBV29-1,TRBJ1-1,few,TGCAGCGTCGGGATGGGGTCCATGAACACTGAAGCTTTCTTT,CSVGMGSMNTEAFF
-,TRBV12-3/TRBV12-4,TRBJ2-6,-,TGTGCCAGCAGCCCACTCAAACTAATCTCTGGGGCCAACGTCCTGACTTTC,CASSPLKLISGANVLTF
TRBD1,TRBV6-5,TRBJ2-1,few,TGTGCCAGCAGTTTCCCGGGACAGGGGACGAATGAGCAGTTCTTC,CASSFPGQGTNEQFF
TRBD1,TRBV12-3/TRBV12-4,TRBJ1-1,few,TGTGCCAGCAGCCCTCGGGACAGGACCTTAACTGAAGCTTTCTTT,CASSPRDRTLTEAFF
-,TRBV12-3/TRBV12-4,TRBJ1-1,many,TGTGCCAGCAGTTTTCAGGGGACCACTGAAGCTTTCTTT,CASSFQGTTEAFF
TRBD1,TRBV3-1,TRBJ2-5,few,TGTGCCAGCACCCAGGGGGAAGAGACCCAGTACTTC,CASTQGEETQYF
-,TRBV28,TRBJ2-6,-,TGTGCCAGCAGTCCCTTTGGGGCCAACGTCCTGACTTTC,CASSPFGANVLTF
-,TRBV7-2,TRBJ2-5,many,TGTGCCAGCAGCTTAGGCCTAGCCCAAGAGACCCAGTACTTC,CASSLGLAQETQYF
TRBD1,TRBV2,TRBJ1-5,once,TGTGCCAGCAGTGAACCAGGGGGTTTCGATCAGCCCCAGCATTTT,CASSEPGGFDQPQHF
TRBD1,TRBV7-6,TRBJ1-4,few,TGTGCCAGCAGCTCTCGGGACAGCGAAAAACTGTTTTTT,CASSSRDSEKLFF
TRBD2,TRBV3-1,TRBJ2-4,-,TGTGCCAGCAGACAGACGGGGGGAGGGCCAAACATTCAGTACTTC,CASRQTGGGPNIQYF
-,TRBV15,TRBJ2-3,few,TGTGCCACCAGCAGAGATCAGCATAGCACAGATACGCAGTATTTT,CATSRDQHSTDTQYF
TRBD2,TRBV7-2,TRBJ2-7,few,TGTGCCAGCAGCTTAGGCGGGACTAGTGTCTACGAGCAGTACTTC,CASSLGGTSVYEQYF
TRBD1,TRBV6-6,TRBJ2-7,few,TGTGCCAGCAGAAGAACGACAGGGGACGAGCAGTACTTC,CASRRTTGDEQYF
-,TRBV5-1,TRBJ2-7,-,TGCGCCAGCAGCTTGGGAGGGACACTCTACGAGCAGTACTTC,CASSLGGTLYEQYF
-,TRBV7-9,TRBJ2-3,few,TGTGCCAGCAGACGAGGGTCAGGCACAGATACGCAGTATTTT,CASRRGSGTDTQYF
-,TRBV5-1,TRBJ2-5,-,TGCGCCAGCAGCTCCTCAGGGAGCCCCCAAGAGACCCAGTACTTC,CASSSSGSPQETQYF
TRBD1,TRBV20-1,TRBJ2-1,few,TGCAGTGCTAGATTTTCGGCAGGGGGCTACAATGAGCAGTTCTTC,CSARFSAGGYNEQFF
-,TRBV6-2/TRBV6-3,TRBJ2-5,few,TGTGCCAGCGGAACCTGGGGCGGGGTGGAGACCCAGTACTTC,CASGTWGGVETQYF
-,TRBV4-3,TRBJ2-7,-,TGCGCCAGCAGCCAAGCCTTCGACAGCTCCTACGAGCAGTACTTC,CASSQAFDSSYEQYF
-,TRBV6-1,TRBJ1-1,-,TGTGCCAGCAGTGAGTCTCCGGGGCCTATGAACACTGAAGCTTTCTTT,CASSESPGPMNTEAFF
-,TRBV27,TRBJ2-1,few,TGTGCCAGCAGTTTAAATAACTACAATGAGCAGTTCTTC,CASSLNNYNEQFF
-,TRBV3-1,TRBJ1-5,-,TGTGCCAGCAGCCAAGGTCCGGGTAAGAAGCCCCAGCATTTT,CASSQGPGKKPQHF
-,TRBV7-9,TRBJ2-3,-,TGTGCCAGCAGCTTAAGAGCTGAAACAGATACGCAGTATTTT,CASSLRAETDTQYF
-,TRBV28,TRBJ2-5,-,TGTGCCAGCTCCGAGGAGGGGGCAGGGTTAGAGACCCAGTACTTC,CASSEEGAGLETQYF
-,TRBV12-3/TRBV12-4,TRBJ1-5,-,TGTGCCAGCAGTTTCGGACTTTCTAATCAGCCCCAGCATTTT,CASSFGLSNQPQHF
-,TRBV12-3/TRBV12-4,TRBJ1-2,-,TGTGCCAGCAGCATCTCGGGGACGGCTAACTATGGCTACACCTTC,CASSISGTANYGYTF
-,TRBV27,TRBJ1-5,few,TGTGCCAGCGTGTCAACAGGGTTTGGTCAGCCCCAGCATTTT,CASVSTGFGQPQHF
TRBD2,TRBV10-3,TRBJ2-1,-,TGTGCCAACCCGGGACTAGCGGGAAACGATGAGCAGTTCTTC,CANPGLAGNDEQFF
-,TRBV3-1,TRBJ2-7,-,TGTGCCAGCAGCCAAGCCGGGACTTACTCCTACGAGCAGTACTTC,CASSQAGTYSYEQYF
TRBD2,TRBV7-8,TRBJ2-5,many,TGTGCCAGCAGCTTTATTAGCGGGGAGCAAGAGACCCAGTACTTC,CASSFISGEQETQYF
TRBD2,TRBV7-2,TRBJ2-7,-,TGTGCCAGCAGTGGGCATGCTAGTAGCGGGATCTACGAGCAGTACTTC,CASSGHASSGIYEQYF
TRBD2,TRBV27,TRBJ2-7,-,TGTGCCAGCAGTTTTACCGCTCTAGCGGGGAGATACGAGCAGTACTTC,CASSFTALAGRYEQYF
-,TRBV6-5,TRBJ2-3,-,TGTGCCAGCACCCCAGGGCGCACAGATACGCAGTATTTT,CASTPGRTDTQYF
TRBD2,TRBV5-1,TRBJ2-3,few,TGCGCCAGCAGCTTGTCGGGACTAGCGGGACCCGCAGATACGCAGTATTTT,CASSLSGLAGPADTQYF
-,TRBV3-1,TRBJ2-7,few,TGTGCCAGCAGCCAAGGTCCGGGACAAGGTCCCTACGAGCAGTACTTC,CASSQGPGQGPYEQYF
-,TRBV6-1,TRBJ2-5,few,TGTGCCAGCGATCCGGAGCGGAGGGAAGAGACCCAGTACTTC,CASDPERREETQYF
TRBD1,TRBV6-6,TRBJ1-1,-,TGTGCCAGCAGTGACAGGGCCGAGGCTGAAGCTTTCTTT,CASSDRAEAEAFF
-,TRBV7-2,TRBJ2-1,few,TGTGCCAGCAGCTGGGACACATACAATGAGCAGTTCTTC,CASSWDTYNEQFF
-,TRBV25-1,TRBJ1-1,-,TGTGCCAGCAGGGAATTTGACACTGAAGCTTTCTTT,CASREFDTEAFF
TRBD1,TRBV7-3,TRBJ2-1,many,TGTGCCAGCAGCTTACTAGGGACAGGGTACCACAATGAGCAGTTCTTC,CASSLLGTGYHNEQFF
TRBD2,TRBV9,TRBJ2-1,-,TGTGCCAGCAGCTCCGGACTAGCGGGAGCGGGCGAGCAGTTCTTC,CASSSGLAGAGEQFF